The present entry profiles one T cell receptor (beta chain) with its context. This clonotype has at least ten counts. No cognate antigen has been identified for it. No base quality information exists; no much larger clone differs at one position. TCR beta CDR3 regions were amplified from RNA transcripts. For the first round of RT-PCR on the TCR CDR3, the HTBI primer set was used together with the Qiagen OneStep RT-PCR kit. Libraries were constructed in a second round of multiplex PCR, after which size selection and purification were performed. Paired-end sequencing of the libraries was performed with 100 bp reads on an Illumina HiSeq2000. The authors' analysis ran thus. SOAPnuke was used to process the raw data, throwing out any read that contained adapters or uncalled bases, had a mean Phred below 15, or lacked an exact constant-primer or identifier match. High-quality paired reads were merged with COPE v1.2.5, and unique nucleotide sequences were defined as clonotypes. MiTCR v1.1 was used to align clonotypes to the IMGT TRBV, TRBD and TRBJ reference segments. Only V-J combinations with frequency above 0.0001, covering 99% to 99.2% of repertoires, were analysed. A TCS score was defined as the ratio between F50 (clonal expansion) and ExV (chaos), using BLOSUM62-based TCRdist between CDR3 peptides within each V-J. Welch's t-statistics and random forest reduced some 510 V-J features to some 14, which were used in a naive Bayes classifier (R e1071). Clones were called with MiXCR by TCRdb after fastp trimmed the public reads at Q25, and only in-frame beta chains were retained. Rows matching on CDR3 protein sequence are summarized as one entry with the most common DNA and genes. The V and J calls, along with clone size, are taken from TCRdb and not from the paper's own processing. The table for this sample lists almost 600,000 distinct CDR3 sequences; approximately 13% of them were counted only once. Around 5.4% of the sample is held by the ten biggest clonotypes.

The sample belongs to a study of T cells in Graves' hyperthyroidism and ophthalmopathy (dated by TCRdb to between 2018 and 2020). Background for the entire study: Peripheral blood was collected at initial diagnosis, before any treatment. The paper describes TCR Vbeta CDR3 sequencing of roughly 130 peripheral blood samples, made up of 43 ophthalmopathy patients, over 70 hyperthyroidism patients and roughly 17 progressor patients. The approximately 90 discovery patients were randomly split 7:3 into training and test sets. The study also compared thyroid tissue and blood T-cell repertoires from roughly 6 Graves' hyperthyroidism patients. Following sampling, methimazole starting at 30 mg daily was given to hyperthyroidism patients, and high-dose intravenous methylprednisolone was given to ophthalmopathy patients. A discovery cohort of about 95 patients, roughly 45 with Graves' ophthalmopathy and about 58 with stable Graves' hyperthyroidism, was used to find distinguishing TCR V-J signatures. Whether ophthalmopathy could be predicted prospectively was tested in an independent validation cohort made up of under 20 hyperthyroidism patients plus 17 patients who later progressed to ophthalmopathy.

Hyperthyroidism patients were newly diagnosed, had a disease duration of under 2 months, and were aged 18 to 65 years. Exclusion was applied to patients with uncontrolled infections, other autoimmune diseases, pregnancy or lactation. Clinical symptoms, serum thyroxine and TRAb, thyroid ultrasound, and orbital computed tomography formed the basis for the diagnoses. Blood from progressor patients was collected at the time of first diagnosis with hyperthyroidism, before any ophthalmopathy symptoms had appeared. PBMCs were separated from 8 to 10 ml of fresh peripheral blood using Ficoll-Paque density gradient centrifugation. Progressor patients were first diagnosed with Graves' hyperthyroidism and then developed ophthalmopathy during follow-up. Total RNA was extracted using Trizol reagent, and RNA quality was assessed on an Agilent 2100 Bioanalyzer. Points the paper makes about the study in general: No statistical method was used to set the sample size in advance, and investigators knew the group allocation. In validation, the model predicted progression to ophthalmopathy with roughly 66% sensitivity and less than 80% specificity, a median of roughly seven months before onset. Most expanded thyroid clonotypes (frequency above 0.001) were also detected in blood, suggesting blood repertoires may reflect thyroid immune responses. A 13 V-J signature model separated ophthalmopathy from stable hyperthyroidism, with around 91% sensitivity and 81.08% specificity in cross-validation and 80%/75% in testing.

Inclusive of the bounding cysteine and phenylalanine, the CDR3 is 14 residues long. Solely the CDR3 DNA is kept, with 42 bases framed from the first base. Sequences SGHDN (CDR1) and FVKESK (CDR2) are obtained from the germline V gene. Trimming removed 3 bases from V and 2 bases from J, leaving 11 bases between the germline ends. Sequencing was performed on blood. The chain was built from TRBV14 and TRBJ2-7; there is no confident call for the D gene. The sequence was collected from a woman in her twenties or thirties with Graves' hyperthyroidism that later progressed to Graves' ophthalmopathy. The DNA sequence is given as TGTGCCAGCAGCCATTTAGGAGTCGCCTACGAGCAGTACTTC. This translates into CASSHLGVAYEQYF.